Given below is one TCR beta chain in context. The target of this receptor is not known. No much larger clone exists at a distance of one base, and base qualities are not known. Amplification of TCR beta CDR3 regions was carried out from RNA transcripts. The first round of RT-PCR for the TCR CDR3 was performed with the HTBI primer set and the Qiagen OneStep RT-PCR kit. The libraries were constructed in a second round of multiplex PCR and then size-selected and purified. Paired-end sequencing of the libraries was performed with 100 bp reads on an Illumina HiSeq2000. Per the source publication's procedure: SOAPnuke was used to process the raw data, throwing out any read that contained adapters or uncalled bases, had a mean Phred below 15, or lacked an exact constant-primer or identifier match. High-quality paired reads were merged with COPE v1.2.5, and unique nucleotide sequences were defined as clonotypes. MiTCR v1.1 was used to align clonotypes to the IMGT TRBV, TRBD and TRBJ reference segments. The analysis included only V-J combinations with a frequency above 0.0001, which together covered around 99% of the repertoires. A TCS score was defined as the ratio of F50 (clonal expansion) to E x V (chaos), with BLOSUM62-based TCRdist applied between CDR3 peptides within each V-J. Welch's t-statistics and random forest reduced 500 to 650 V-J features to some 14, which were used in a naive Bayes classifier (R e1071). TCRdb applied fastp at Q25 and MiXCR to the public reads, then kept only in-frame beta chains. Rows with a matching CDR3 protein are joined into one entry that keeps the most common DNA and genes. It is TCRdb's table, rather than the study itself, that gives the V and J calls and clone size. Recorded for this sample are about 360,000 distinct CDR3 sequences; around 25% of them occurred a single time. Of the sample, around 70% is held by the ten largest clones.

Graves' hyperthyroidism was defined as stable when no progression to ophthalmopathy occurred over 18 months of follow-up. Hyperthyroidism patients were newly diagnosed, had a disease duration of under 2 months, and were aged 18 to 65 years. The study excluded patients with uncontrolled infections, other autoimmune diseases, pregnancy or lactation. Diagnoses relied on clinical symptoms, serum thyroxine and TRAb, thyroid ultrasound and orbital computed tomography. Ficoll-Paque density gradient centrifugation was used to isolate PBMCs from approximately 11 ml of fresh peripheral blood. Total RNA was extracted using Trizol reagent, and RNA quality was assessed on an Agilent 2100 Bioanalyzer. These data belong to a study of T cells in Graves' hyperthyroidism and ophthalmopathy (dated by TCRdb to between 2018 and 2020). About the investigation overall: Peripheral blood was sampled at the time of initial diagnosis, prior to any treatment. To identify TCR V-J signatures that set the groups apart, the researchers used a discovery cohort of about a hundred patients, made up of approximately 43 with Graves' ophthalmopathy and 57 with stable Graves' hyperthyroidism. The paper describes TCR Vbeta CDR3 sequencing of 140 or so peripheral blood samples, made up of some 40 ophthalmopathy patients, roughly 75 hyperthyroidism patients and around 17 progressor patients. Thyroid tissue and blood T-cell repertoires from several Graves' hyperthyroidism patients were also compared in the study. Following sampling, methimazole starting at 30 mg daily was given to hyperthyroidism patients, and high-dose intravenous methylprednisolone was given to ophthalmopathy patients. The 100 or so discovery patients were randomly split 7:3 into training and test sets. An independent validation cohort of fewer than 20 hyperthyroidism patients and 17 patients who later progressed to ophthalmopathy tested prospective prediction of ophthalmopathy.

General findings and caveats noted by the study authors: No statistical method was used to set the sample size in advance, and investigators knew the group allocation. A model built on a 13 V-J signature distinguished ophthalmopathy from stable hyperthyroidism, reaching 85% to 90% sensitivity and 81% to 83% specificity in cross-validation and 80%/75% in testing. Most expanded thyroid clonotypes (frequency above 0.001) were also detected in blood, suggesting blood repertoires may reflect thyroid immune responses. In validation, the model predicted progression to ophthalmopathy a median of around 6.5 months before onset, with 65% to 71% sensitivity and nearly 75% specificity.

Its CDR3 holds 12 amino acids, cysteine through phenylalanine. Kept here is only the CDR3 DNA, which spans 36 bases and is read in frame from base 1. V sheds 4 bases and J sheds 4 bases, leaving 10 bases between their ends. The germline V gene (reference sequence) provides CDR1 GTSNPN and CDR2 SVGIG. Recombination connected TRBV30 to TRBJ1-1, with no reliable assignment of the D segment. The sequenced sample was blood. The TCR comes from a middle-aged man with Graves' hyperthyroidism. The DNA reads TGTGCCTGGATGGAGGGAGTCACTGAAGCTTTCTTT. Translated, this gives CAWMEGVTEAFF.